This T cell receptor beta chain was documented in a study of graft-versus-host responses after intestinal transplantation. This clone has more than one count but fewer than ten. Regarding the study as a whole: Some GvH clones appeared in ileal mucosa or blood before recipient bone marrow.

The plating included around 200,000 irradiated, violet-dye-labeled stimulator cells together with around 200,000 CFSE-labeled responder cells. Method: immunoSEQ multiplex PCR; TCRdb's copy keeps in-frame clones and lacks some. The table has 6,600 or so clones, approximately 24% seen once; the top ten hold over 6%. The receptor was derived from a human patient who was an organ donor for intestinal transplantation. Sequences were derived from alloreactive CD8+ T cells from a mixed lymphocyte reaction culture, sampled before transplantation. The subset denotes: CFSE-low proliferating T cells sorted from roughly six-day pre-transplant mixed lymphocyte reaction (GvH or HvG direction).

CDR3 amino acids: CASSAIGVTGELFF. The CDR3 coding sequence is TGTGCCAGCAGCGCGATCGGGGTCACCGGGGAGCTGTTTTTT. The chain uses TRBV7-2 and TRBJ2-2, with D possibly being TRBD2 (5 bases). There are 14 residues in the CDR3. The V end lost 5 bases, the J end lost 4 bases, and 11 bases lay between the germline ends. Looked up from germline, CDR1 is SGHTA and CDR2 is FQGNSA.